This T cell receptor beta chain stems from a study of CD8+ T cells in alopecia areata. This clone was detected only once. cDNA serving as the sequencing template came from extracted, reverse transcribed RNA. This table comes from immunoSEQ multiplex PCR, and its TCRdb copy is limited to in-frame clones, with some not included. This table has about 110,000 clones, 84% appearing once. Noted treatment: oral pan-JAK inhibitor, 5-10 mg twice daily. The sequence was obtained from a human donor with alopecia areata. This sample comprised CD8+ T cells sorted from blood, obtained at week 24, from a patient treated with tofacitinib.

CDR3 DNA sequence: TGTGCCAGTGCACCGGGAGCGGGACATTCGTGGGAGCAGTACTTC. Translation: CASAPGAGHSWEQYF. The chain recombines TRBV13 with TRBJ2-7; possibly TRBD2 for D (7 bases). Trimming took off 9 bases at V and 7 bases at J, with 25 bases between the two ends. The CDR3 contains 15 residues. Germline assignment: CDR1 PRHDT and CDR2 FYEKMQ (reference sequence).